This T cell receptor (beta chain) was retrieved from a study of T cell clones after liver transplantation. As for the study in general: At least one year of complete immunosuppression withdrawal without enzymes over twice normal defined tolerance.

Using immunoSEQ multiplex PCR, the repertoire was profiled, and TCRdb retains in-frame clones only, with some absent. Found here are 50,000 or so clones, approximately 71% of them singletons; the top ten hold just under 10%. This CDR3 has 17 amino acids. V lost 2 bases to trimming and J lost 0 bases, with 14 bases between them. Looked up from germline, CDR1 is LGHNT and CDR2 is FRNRAP. Sequenced here: CD4+ T cells from blood, sampled more than 52 months after liver transplant. The V gene is TRBV12-5, the J gene TRBJ1-5; D not certain. This receptor was identified in a human patient who received a liver transplant. Some of the T cells might come from the graft donor. The CDR3 loop reads CASGLHRAEYSNQPQHF. The DNA of the CDR3 is TGTGCTAGTGGTTTGCATCGTGCGGAGTATAGCAATCAGCCCCAGCATTTT.